This T cell receptor (beta chain) was identified during a study of graft-versus-host responses after intestinal transplantation. About this clone itself: Its matching antigen is unknown.

Some clones are missing from TCRdb's copy, which holds only in-frame ones; the method was immunoSEQ multiplex PCR. The table has about 20,000 clones, about 89% seen once. V gave up 8 bases and J gave up 0 bases; unmatched junction bases: 4. This CDR3 contains 14 residues. Germline CDR1 is MDHEN and CDR2 is SYDVKM. Post-transplant marrow was drawn from the posterior iliac crest or another site. Study observations and caveats: Peak GvH clone levels in circulation were associated with early post-transplant HvG declines.

The source material was bone marrow, sampled around 120 days after transplant. This sequence joins TRBV28 and TRBJ1-5; 7 bases are shared with TRBD1. The sequence came from a human patient who received an intestinal transplant, so some T cells may come from the graft donor. CDR3 region: CASRTGYSNQPQHF. In nucleotides, the CDR3 is TGTGCCAGCCGGACAGGATATAGCAATCAGCCCCAGCATTTT.